These 24 T cell receptor beta chains share one sample of origin, sequenced in a study of cytomegalovirus exposure and HLA in healthy donors. In the PCR, 60 Vbeta and 13 Jbeta primers were used. The method was immunoSEQ multiplex PCR; TCRdb's version includes in-frame clones alone and lacks a portion of them. The sample holds about 160,000 clones; 70% to 80% are singletons and the top ten take about 2.2%. What was sequenced was PBMCs. The origin of the receptors is a man aged 35-49 years in good health and CMV-seronegative.

The chain has TRBV5-1 and TRBJ2-1, with a tentative D call TRBD1 (6 bases). CDR3 length: 15 residues. In germline, CDR1 is SGHRS, CDR2 YFSETQ. Trimming cost V 1 base and J 3 bases, with 11 bases left between them. The CDR3 spells CASSLPGELYNEQFF. CDR3 sequence (DNA): TGCGCCAGCAGCTTGCCAGGGGAACTCTACAATGAGCAGTTCTTC.

CDR3 bases: TGCAGCGTTGAAGATCCGAGACAAGGCGGGGTGAACACTGAAGCTTTCTTT. Translating gives CSVEDPRQGGVNTEAFF. The chain joins TRBV29-1 to TRBJ1-1; no clear D gene. The germline CDR1 and CDR2 sequences are SQVTM and ANQGSEA. This CDR3 comprises 17 residues. The germline V and J ends were trimmed by 0 bases and 0 bases, with 17 bases remaining between them.

V is TRBV18 and J is TRBJ1-1; D not resolved. Trimming pared 6 bases from V and 4 bases from J, leaving 21 bases between. The CDR3 has 16 amino acids. Germline CDR1 KGHSH, CDR2 LQKENI. The chain's CDR3 is CASSLGRAPRSTEAFF. In DNA, the CDR3 is TGTGCCAGCTCTCTCGGGAGGGCCCCCCGGAGCACTGAAGCTTTCTTT.

CDR3 DNA sequence: TGCGCCAGCAGCTTGGACGAGTGGGAAGGGAGCAAGCAGTATTTT. Protein product: CASSLDEWEGSKQYF. V gene TRBV5-1 combines with J gene TRBJ2-3; possible D gene TRBD2, 5 bases. V shed 0 bases and J shed 11 bases, with 19 bases lying between them. CDR3 length: 15 residues. Germline values: CDR1 SGHRS, CDR2 YFSETQ. Supplemented by reference TRBV5-1 and TRBJ2-3, the full variable domain reads KAGVTQTPRYLIKTRGQQVTLSCSPISGHRSVSWYQQTPGQGLQFLFEYFSETQRNKGNFPGRFSGRQFSNSRSEMNVSTLELGDSALYLCASSLDEWEGSKQYFGPGTRLTVL.

The genes are TRBV2 and TRBJ2-2; 7 positions match TRBD2. The CDR3 is made up of 14 amino acids. Germline V gives CDR1 SNHLY, CDR2 FYNNEI. Losses at the gene ends were 3 bases for V and 4 bases for J; bases not matched to a gene: 2. The CDR3 loop reads CASSEGLFTGELFF. Written as DNA, the CDR3 is TGTGCCAGCAGTGAGGGACTATTCACCGGGGAGCTGTTTTTT.

V is TRBV6-1 and J is TRBJ2-1; no firm D call. The CDR3 is made up of 13 amino acids. CDR1 is MNHNS and CDR2 is SASEGT in the germline V gene. Trimming took 7 bases from V and 4 from J, leaving 11 bases between them. DNA for the CDR3: TGTGCCAGCACCGAAGGAGTTTACAATGAGCAGTTCTTC. This codes for CASTEGVYNEQFF.

The chain is built from TRBV28 and TRBJ1-3, with D perhaps TRBD1 (6 bases). Between the trimmed V and J ends, which lost 4 bases and 3 bases, there was a span of 16 bases. Germline CDR1 and CDR2: MDHEN and SYDVKM. The CDR3 sequence is 16 residues long. The CDR3 protein is CASSSTPEGDGNTIYF. CDR3 nucleotides: TGTGCCAGCAGTTCCACCCCTGAGGGGGATGGAAACACCATATATTTT.

The chain carries TRBV7-2 and TRBJ1-5; TRBD1 matches at 8 bases. Germline lookup yields CDR1 SGHTA and CDR2 FQGNSA. This CDR3 comprises 18 residues. After removal of 4 bases from V and 4 bases from J, the junction contained 15 bases not matched to a gene. CDR3 protein: CASSSRAPGQAKNQPQHF. The CDR3 DNA is TGTGCCAGCAGCTCAAGAGCTCCGGGACAGGCAAAAAATCAGCCCCAGCATTTT.

V usage is TRBV7-8 and J usage is TRBJ2-1; D may be TRBD1 (6 bases). V shed 7 bases and J shed 5 bases, with 21 bases lying between them. Germline V gives CDR1 SGHVS, CDR2 FQNEAQ. There are 16 residues in the CDR3. For the CDR3, the DNA is TGTGCCAGCACCCTAAGTGGGGGCTCGGGGAACAATGAGCAGTTCTTC. It yields the protein CASTLSGGSGNNEQFF. The whole variable domain, remainder taken from reference TRBV7-8 and TRBJ2-1, is GAGVSQSPRYKVAKRGQDVALRCDPISGHVSLFWYQQALGQGPEFLTYFQNEAQLDKSGLPSDRFFAERPEGSVSTLKIQRTQQEDSAVYLCASTLSGGSGNNEQFFGPGTRLTVL.

The CDR3 spells CSAVTSTDEQYF. CDR3 nucleotides: TGCAGCGCAGTGACTAGTACAGACGAGCAGTACTTC. The rearrangement joins TRBV29-1 to TRBJ2-5; tentative D call: TRBD2 (6 bases). TRBJ2-7 explains the end of the DNA better; the J call may be wrong. From germline, CDR1 is SQVTM and CDR2 ANQGSEA. The CDR3 consists of 12 residues.

This chain uses TRBV5-6 with TRBJ1-2; D is uncertain. V lost 4 bases and J 8 bases, leaving 24 bases between the germline ends. Germline loops: CDR1 SGHDT, CDR2 YYEEEE. CDR3 length equals 16 residues. The CDR3 region is CASSSSGGSVVLGYTF. The DNA for the CDR3 is TGTGCCAGCAGCAGCTCCGGAGGTTCAGTAGTCTTAGGCTACACCTTC.

The chain carries TRBV9 and TRBJ1-5; 8 nucleotides match TRBD1. Germline CDR1 is SGDLS and CDR2 is YYNGEE. CDR3 length equals 20 residues. V trimming: 3 bases; J trimming: 2 bases; junction bases outside the gene matches: 19. CDR3 sequence reads: CASSGPDRECLLLCNQPQHF. CDR3 bases: TGTGCCAGCAGCGGTCCGGACAGGGAGTGTCTTCTTTTGTGCAATCAGCCCCAGCATTTT.

The rearrangement links TRBV11-2 to TRBJ2-7; 10 nucleotides agree with TRBD2. V dropped 7 bases and J dropped 4; count of bases not matched to a gene: 10. This CDR3 has 15 amino acids. CDR1 is SGHAT, CDR2 FQNNGV, per germline. The CDR3 DNA is TGTGCCAGCATCCGGGGGCTAGCGGGAGCTTACGAGCAGTACTTC. This sequence encodes CASIRGLAGAYEQYF.

This clone has more than one count but fewer than ten. One junction end does not reproduce the germline sequence, and a read error may be involved. The V gene is TRBV19, the J gene TRBJ1-2; D is possibly TRBD1 (6 bases). The CDR3 is 12 residues long. Germline CDR1 reads LNHDA; CDR2 reads SQIVND (reference sequence). The CDR3 sequence: CASRIDGGGYTF. The CDR3 DNA is TGTGCCAGTAGAATAGATGGGGGCGGCTACACCTTC.

The chain combines TRBV7-9 with TRBJ1-2; D is possibly TRBD1 (6 bases). V lost 9 bases and J 2 bases, leaving 13 bases between the germline ends. Germline loops: CDR1 SEHNR, CDR2 FQNEAQ (reference sequence). The CDR3 contains 13 residues. CDR3 DNA: TGTGCCAGTGGCTCGGACAGAAACTATGGCTACACCTTC. Its translation: CASGSDRNYGYTF.

The genes are TRBV7-2 and TRBJ2-5, with unresolved D. V lost 3 bases, J lost 1 base, and 12 bases lay in between. Germline CDR1 reads SGHTA; CDR2 reads FQGNSA. The CDR3 contains 15 residues. The CDR3: CASSLSSGPQETQYF. The DNA of the CDR3 is TGTGCCAGCAGCTTGTCCAGTGGCCCCCAAGAGACCCAGTACTTC.

The chain couples TRBV5-8 to TRBJ2-7, with 11 bases lining up with TRBD1. The V segment lost 0 bases and the J segment 4 bases; nucleotides outside the gene matches: 3. CDR1 and CDR2 from the germline V gene are SGHTS and YDEGEE. CDR3 length equals 15 residues. CDR3 residues: CASSLGGQGAYEQYF. The CDR3 region has the DNA TGTGCCAGCAGCTTGGGTGGACAGGGGGCGTACGAGCAGTACTTC.

The CDR3 region has the DNA TGTGCCTGGGGACAAAACAGGGGTGGTCAGCCCCAGCATTTT. Its protein is CAWGQNRGGQPQHF. This chain uses TRBV30 with TRBJ1-5; TRBD1 matches at 7 bases. CDR1 and CDR2 from the germline V gene are GTSNPN and SVGIG (reference sequence). J gave up 6 bases and V 5 bases, and 10 bases lay outside the gene matches. There are 14 residues in the CDR3.

The chain joins TRBV4-1 to TRBJ2-7; possibly TRBD2 for D (6 bases). V shed 0 bases and J shed 2 bases, with 14 bases lying between them. Per germline, CDR1 MGHRA and CDR2 YSYEKL. The CDR3 loop spans 16 amino acids. CDR3 coding DNA: TGCGCCAGCAGCCAAGAGGTGGCAGGGAGGACCTACGAGCAGTACTTC. Amino acids: CASSQEVAGRTYEQYF.

This chain connects TRBV6-5 to TRBJ1-5, with D possibly matching TRBD1 (5 bases). The ends were cut back, 6 bases at V and 4 bases at J, with 10 bases in the middle. The CDR3 has 13 amino acids. The V gene's germline CDR1 is MNHEY and CDR2 SVGAGI. The CDR3 region has the DNA TGTGCCAGCAGGGAGGGACCGAATCAGCCCCAGCATTTT. Its translation: CASREGPNQPQHF.

The chain has TRBV13 and TRBJ2-3, with D maybe TRBD1 (6 bases). Trimming shortened V by 5 bases and J by 2 bases, and 11 bases separated the two germline ends. This CDR3 spans 14 amino acids. The germline CDR1 and CDR2 sequences are PRHDT and FYEKMQ (reference sequence). Here the CDR3 reads CASSVWTDTDTQYF. The CDR3 DNA reads as TGTGCCAGCAGCGTTTGGACAGACACAGATACGCAGTATTTT.

This chain connects TRBV5-6 to TRBJ2-7, with 11 bases matching TRBD1. Germline V gene lookup returns CDR1 SGHDT and CDR2 YYEEEE. The CDR3 runs 16 residues. After removal of 3 bases from V and 3 bases from J, the junction contained 8 bases not matched to a gene. Written as DNA, the CDR3 is TGTGCCAGCAGCTCCCCCAGCGGGACAGGGGGCTACGAGCAGTACTTC. It yields the protein CASSSPSGTGGYEQYF.

This clone was recorded once. This chain connects TRBV5-4 to TRBJ2-7; D is unclear. The germline V gene encodes CDR1 SGHNT and CDR2 YYREEE (reference sequence). The CDR3 covers 13 residues. V lost 0 bases and J lost 6, with 10 bases in between. Here the CDR3 reads CASSLDPHGEQYF. The CDR3 DNA reads as TGTGCCAGCAGCTTGGACCCTCACGGCGAGCAGTACTTC.

This rearrangement joins TRBV5-4 to TRBJ2-5; 7 bases are a match to TRBD2. This CDR3 is built from 18 residues. V lost 1 base, J lost 0 bases, and 12 bases stayed unmatched. CDR1 is SGHNT, CDR2 YYREEE, per germline (reference sequence). The chain's CDR3 is CASSLRVGLADYQETQYF. The CDR3 region has the DNA TGTGCCAGCAGCTTGCGGGTGGGGCTAGCGGATTACCAAGAGACCCAGTACTTC.